Below, 31 T cell receptor beta chains from the same sample are listed, as sequenced in a study of blood T cell repertoires in COVID-19. The method was immunoSEQ multiplex PCR; TCRdb's version includes in-frame clones alone and lacks a portion of them. This table has about 280,000 clones, over 75% appearing once. Material for sequencing was peripheral blood. Source of these receptors: a man aged 45-65 years with active or convalescent COVID-19.

The chain uses TRBV29-1 and TRBJ2-2; 11 bases match TRBD2. The V gene end was trimmed by 4 bases and the J gene end by 7 bases; junction bases not matched to a gene: 8. The CDR3 spans 15 residues. The germline gives CDR1 SQVTM, CDR2 ANQGSEA. DNA for the CDR3: TGCAGCGTTGGGCGGCTAGCGGGAGGTAACGGGGAGCTGTTTTTT. This encodes CSVGRLAGGNGELFF.

The chain combines TRBV5-1 with TRBJ1-1; possible D gene TRBD1, 5 bases. The CDR3 is made up of 13 amino acids. Per germline, CDR1 SGHRS and CDR2 YFSETQ. Trimming took 5 bases from V and 1 from J, leaving 9 bases between them. The CDR3, as DNA: TGCGCCAGCAGAATCCAGGGGAACACTGAAGCTTTCTTT. It translates to CASRIQGNTEAFF.

The sample holds a few counts of this clone. The genes are TRBV27 and TRBJ1-2; possible D gene TRBD1, 6 bases. Germline CDR1 is MNHEY and CDR2 is SMNVEV (reference sequence). CDR3 length: 15 residues. V dropped 2 bases and J dropped 2 bases, with 12 bases sitting between them. DNA of the CDR3: TGTGCCAGCAGTTTAGCGTGGGACATAAACTATGGCTACACCTTC. This gives the protein CASSLAWDINYGYTF.

This rearrangement joins TRBV28 to TRBJ1-2; D is unclear. The CDR3 is 12 amino acids. V lost 1 base, J lost 8 bases, and 8 bases lay in between. Germline V gives CDR1 MDHEN, CDR2 SYDVKM. The CDR3 is CASSLLSSGYTF. Written as DNA, the CDR3 is TGTGCCAGCAGTTTATTGTCGAGCGGCTACACCTTC.

The sample holds a few counts of this clone. This chain joins TRBV18 and TRBJ1-2; D gene uncertain. The germline V gene encodes CDR1 KGHSH and CDR2 LQKENI. V was clipped by 11 bases and J by 3 bases, with 16 bases between them. CDR3 length: 13 amino acids. The CDR3 is CASSEGSDYGYTF. In nucleotides, the CDR3 is TGTGCCTCCTCAGAGGGTTCCGACTATGGCTACACCTTC.

This clone has just one count. The rearrangement uses TRBV5-1 and TRBJ2-7, with D perhaps matching TRBD2 (6 bases). The CDR3 length is 14 residues. V was clipped by 0 bases and J by 1 base, with 8 bases between them. From germline, CDR1 is SGHRS and CDR2 YFSETQ. The CDR3 sequence is CASSLDGGSYEQYF. For the CDR3, the DNA is TGCGCCAGCAGCTTGGACGGAGGGTCCTACGAGCAGTACTTC.

The J gene is TRBJ1-6, the V gene TRBV27; TRBD1 matches 8 bases. Germline V CDR1 and CDR2: MNHEY, SMNVEV (reference sequence). J gave up 10 bases and V 4 bases, and 12 bases lay outside the gene matches. There are 16 residues in the CDR3. The CDR3 spells CASSYGDSGGKSPLHF. The CDR3 DNA sequence: TGTGCCAGCAGTTATGGAGACTCAGGGGGCAAATCACCCCTCCACTTT.

J is TRBJ2-3 and V is TRBV5-6; 8 positions agree with TRBD1. The V and J ends lost 4 bases and 2 bases, in that order; junction bases with no gene match: 15. From germline, CDR1 is SGHDT and CDR2 YYEEEE. This CDR3 has 18 amino acids. The CDR3 coding sequence is TGTGCCAGCAGCCAACGAATCAGTGGGGACAGGACCACAGATACGCAGTATTTT. Translated: CASSQRISGDRTTDTQYF.

The chain uses TRBV11-2 and TRBJ2-7; 9 nucleotides match TRBD1. CDR1 and CDR2 (germline): SGHAT, FQNNGV. V shed 5 bases and J 2 bases; nucleotides not matched to a gene: 10. The CDR3 loop spans 16 amino acids. CDR3: CASSGKQGAVAYEQYF. The DNA for the CDR3 is TGTGCCAGCAGCGGAAAACAGGGGGCGGTTGCCTACGAGCAGTACTTC.

This clone was counted only a few times. The chain recombines TRBV7-3 with TRBJ2-1; a weak D match, TRBD1 (6 bases). Trimming cost V 5 bases and J 2 bases, with 13 bases left between them. CDR1 SGHTA and CDR2 FQGTGA come from the germline V gene. The CDR3 is 15 amino acids. The CDR3 DNA follows: TGTGCCAGCAGCCCCCGGACAGTCACCTACAATGAGCAGTTCTTC. This encodes CASSPRTVTYNEQFF.

The CDR3 protein is CASSLVPGDTEAFF. The CDR3 bases are TGTGCCAGCAGCTTAGTCCCAGGGGACACTGAAGCTTTCTTT. The chain employs TRBV7-2 and TRBJ1-1, with D tentatively TRBD1 (6 bases). V lost 1 base and J lost 3, with 9 bases in between. CDR1 and CDR2 (germline): SGHTA, FQGNSA. The CDR3 is made up of 14 amino acids.

A single count supports this clone. This chain links TRBV4-1 with TRBJ1-2; D might be TRBD1 (6 bases). V lost 3 bases and J 4 bases, leaving 15 bases between the germline ends. The CDR3 contains 15 residues. Germline V lookup: CDR1 MGHRA, CDR2 YSYEKL. The CDR3 here is CASSQATGRGYGYTF. In DNA form, the CDR3 reads TGCGCCAGCAGCCAGGCGACAGGCCGAGGCTATGGCTACACCTTC.

This chain connects TRBV25-1 to TRBJ1-1; tentatively, D is TRBD1 (5 bases). Germline V gene lookup returns CDR1 MGHDK and CDR2 SYGVNS. Trimming pared 1 base from V and 4 bases from J, leaving 13 bases between. The CDR3 sequence is 15 residues long. The CDR3 reads CASSEWQGLSTEAFF. In nucleotides, the CDR3 is TGTGCCAGCAGTGAATGGCAGGGTCTGAGCACTGAAGCTTTCTTT.

The CDR3 region is CASSPTGTSRNEQFF. Written as DNA, the CDR3 is TGTGCCAGCAGCCCCACCGGGACTAGCCGAAATGAGCAGTTCTTC. This rearrangement joins TRBV9 to TRBJ2-1, with 9 bases aligning to TRBD2. The ends lost 4 bases at V and 7 bases at J; junction bases unmatched: 9. The CDR3 consists of 15 residues. CDR1 and CDR2 (germline): SGDLS, YYNGEE.

The rearrangement uses TRBV27 and TRBJ2-1; 7 positions agree with TRBD2. Germline loops: CDR1 MNHEY, CDR2 SMNVEV (reference sequence). V shed 4 bases and J 6 bases; nucleotides not matched to a gene: 6. This CDR3 is built from 14 residues. CDR3 sequence: CASSSRTSRNEQFF. In nucleotides, the CDR3 is TGTGCCAGCAGTTCCCGGACTAGTCGCAATGAGCAGTTCTTC.

This chain connects TRBV5-1 to TRBJ2-1, with 9 nucleotides matching TRBD2. CDR3 size: 13 residues. Germline values: CDR1 SGHRS, CDR2 YFSETQ. With V trimmed by 7 bases and J by 4 bases, 3 bases remained unmatched. Here the CDR3 reads CASALAGYNEQFF. Here the CDR3 DNA reads TGCGCCAGCGCGCTAGCGGGATACAATGAGCAGTTCTTC.

This clone showed up just once. The chain links TRBV6-5 to TRBJ2-7; 9 bases are shared with TRBD1. J was trimmed by 2 bases and V by 6 bases; bases with no gene match: 5. The length of the CDR3 is 14 residues. Looked up from germline, CDR1 is MNHEY and CDR2 is SVGAGI. The CDR3 region has the DNA TGTGCCAGCAGCAGAGACAGGGGGGCCTACGAGCAGTACTTC. Amino acids: CASSRDRGAYEQYF.

This rearrangement joins TRBV2 to TRBJ2-1; 9 bases map to TRBD2. J was trimmed by 9 bases and V by 4 bases; bases with no gene match: 4. Per germline, CDR1 SNHLY and CDR2 FYNNEI. This CDR3 has 13 amino acids. CDR3 protein: CASSVAGVSEQFF. CDR3 DNA sequence: TGTGCCAGCAGTGTAGCGGGAGTGAGTGAGCAGTTCTTC.

This clone was recorded a few times. This chain uses TRBV28 with TRBJ1-6, with 7 bases fitting TRBD1. The germline V gene has CDR1 MDHEN and CDR2 SYDVKM. The CDR3 contains 14 residues. V gave up 3 bases and J gave up 4 bases; unmatched junction bases: 0. CDR3 sequence: CASSLGQYNSPLHF. The CDR3 nucleotides are TGTGCCAGCAGTTTGGGACAGTATAATTCACCCCTCCACTTT.

The gene calls are TRBV12-5 and TRBJ1-5, with D hard to call. V gave up 0 bases and J gave up 4 bases, with 10 bases separating them. This CDR3 is 15 amino acids long. CDR1 and CDR2 (germline): LGHNT, FRNRAP. Here the CDR3 DNA reads TGTGCTAGTGGTTTGGTAGAGTCGGGGAATCAGCCCCAGCATTTT. Its protein is CASGLVESGNQPQHF.

V gene TRBV19 combines with J gene TRBJ2-7; possible D gene TRBD2, 5 bases. Per the germline V gene, CDR1 is LNHDA and CDR2 is SQIVND (reference sequence). The CDR3 contains 12 residues. V shed 5 bases and J shed 5 bases, with 10 bases lying between them. The CDR3 DNA follows: TGTGCCAGTAGTCCCAGCGGAGACGAGCAGTACTTC. This translates into CASSPSGDEQYF.

This clone was seen only a few times. The chain has TRBV18 and TRBJ1-1; a possible D gene is TRBD1 (6 bases). V was trimmed by 2 bases and J by 0 bases, leaving 10 bases between them. CDR3 size: 15 residues. CDR1 and CDR2 from the germline V gene are KGHSH and LQKENI. CDR3 loop: CASSPGGQLNTEAFF. As DNA, the CDR3 is TGTGCCAGCTCACCAGGTGGACAGCTGAACACTGAAGCTTTCTTT.

CDR3 residues: CASSSGTSGGELFF. The CDR3 DNA reads TGTGCCAGCAGCAGCGGGACTAGCGGCGGGGAGCTGTTTTTT. The chain recombines TRBV11-3 with TRBJ2-2, with 11 bases aligning to TRBD2. Germline loops: CDR1 SGHNT, CDR2 YENEEA. The CDR3 sequence is 14 residues long. With V trimmed by 5 bases and J by 7 bases, 3 bases remained unmatched.

This clone was observed a single time. The gene calls are TRBV4-1 and TRBJ1-2; weak D call: TRBD1 (6 bases). The V gene's germline CDR1 is MGHRA and CDR2 YSYEKL. CDR3 length equals 19 residues. With 0 bases removed from V and 0 bases from J, the gap between germline ends came to 20 bases. The CDR3 sequence: CASSQDRRTDYPANYGYTF. The CDR3 region has the DNA TGCGCCAGCAGCCAAGATCGGAGGACAGATTACCCTGCTAACTATGGCTACACCTTC.

This chain connects TRBV5-1 to TRBJ1-4; D gene uncertain. Germline V CDR1 and CDR2: SGHRS, YFSETQ. The CDR3 extends over 15 amino acids. With 4 bases removed from V and 0 bases from J, the gap between germline ends came to 10 bases. The CDR3 coding sequence is TGCGCCAGCAGCCCGACTGGGTCAACTAATGAAAAACTGTTTTTT. This gives the protein CASSPTGSTNEKLFF.

J is TRBJ1-5 and V is TRBV29-1, with D uncertain. The CDR3 spans 12 residues. Germline V gives CDR1 SQVTM, CDR2 ANQGSEA. V lost 7 bases to trimming and J lost 7 bases, with 14 bases between them. Here the CDR3 reads CSALGAGQPQHF. The CDR3 DNA is TGCAGCGCCCTGGGTGCGGGGCAGCCCCAGCATTTT.

J is TRBJ2-5 and V is TRBV9; D perhaps matches TRBD2 (5 bases). This CDR3 is 15 amino acids long. V was shortened by 0 bases and J by 5 bases, with 14 bases between the two germline ends. CDR1 and CDR2 from the germline V gene are SGDLS and YYNGEE. As DNA, the CDR3 is TGTGCCAGCAGCGTAGATCTGGGAGACGGGGAGACCCAGTACTTC. Encoded protein: CASSVDLGDGETQYF.

The chain is built from TRBV19 and TRBJ1-2, with D perhaps TRBD1 (6 bases). Germline CDR1 reads LNHDA; CDR2 reads SQIVND (reference sequence). The CDR3 runs to 15 residues. Trimming removed 6 bases from V and 4 bases from J, with 18 bases in between. The DNA for the CDR3 is TGTGCCAGTAGCGAGACAGGCCAATATAGCTATGGCTACACCTTC. Amino acid sequence: CASSETGQYSYGYTF.

The V and J genes are TRBV9 and TRBJ1-1, with 8 nucleotides matching TRBD1. The CDR3 extends over 16 amino acids. The V segment lost 0 bases and the J segment 2 bases; nucleotides outside the gene matches: 6. Germline loops: CDR1 SGDLS, CDR2 YYNGEE. The CDR3 nucleotides are TGTGCCAGCAGCGTAGCTCCCGACAGGGGAAACACTGAAGCTTTCTTT. Translating it yields CASSVAPDRGNTEAFF.

V usage is TRBV28 and J usage is TRBJ2-7; D gene unclear. The V end was cut by 4 bases, the J end by 6 bases, with 7 bases between. Germline V gene lookup returns CDR1 MDHEN and CDR2 SYDVKM. The CDR3 is made up of 11 amino acids. The CDR3: CASSSRFEQYF. CDR3 nucleotides: TGTGCCAGCAGTTCGCGGTTCGAGCAGTACTTC.

CDR3 in DNA: TGTGCCAGCAGCCTCTACTTAGCTGATGAGCAGTTCTTC. Translating it yields CASSLYLADEQFF. The V gene is TRBV11-3, the J gene TRBJ2-1, with D hard to call. This CDR3 region has 13 residues. The germline V and J ends were trimmed by 5 bases and 8 bases, with 13 bases remaining between them. The germline CDR1 and CDR2 sequences are SGHNT and YENEEA.